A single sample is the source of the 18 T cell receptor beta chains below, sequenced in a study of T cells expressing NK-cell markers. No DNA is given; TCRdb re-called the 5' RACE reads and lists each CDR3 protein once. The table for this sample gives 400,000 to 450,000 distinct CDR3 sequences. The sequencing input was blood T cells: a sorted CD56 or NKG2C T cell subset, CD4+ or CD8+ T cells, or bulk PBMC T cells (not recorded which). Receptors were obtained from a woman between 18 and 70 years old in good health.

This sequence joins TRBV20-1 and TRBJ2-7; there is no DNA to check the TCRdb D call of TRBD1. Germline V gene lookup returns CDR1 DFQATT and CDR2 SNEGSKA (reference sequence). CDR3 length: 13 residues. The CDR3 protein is CTCNRGSSYEQYF.

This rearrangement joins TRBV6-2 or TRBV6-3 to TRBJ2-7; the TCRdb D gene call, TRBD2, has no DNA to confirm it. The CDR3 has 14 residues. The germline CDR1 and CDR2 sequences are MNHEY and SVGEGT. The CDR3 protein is CASSYVDYSYEQYF.

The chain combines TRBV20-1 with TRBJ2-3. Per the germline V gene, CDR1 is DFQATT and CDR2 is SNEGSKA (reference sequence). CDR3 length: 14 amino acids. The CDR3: CSARDFQLPDTQYF.

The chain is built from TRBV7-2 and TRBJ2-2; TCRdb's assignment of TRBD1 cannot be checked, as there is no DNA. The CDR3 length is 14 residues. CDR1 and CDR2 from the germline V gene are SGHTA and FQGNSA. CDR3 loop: CASSSGQGEGELFF.

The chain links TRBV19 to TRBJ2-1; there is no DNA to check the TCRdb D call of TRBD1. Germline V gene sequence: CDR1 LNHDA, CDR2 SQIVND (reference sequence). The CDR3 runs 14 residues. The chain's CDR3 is CASSDRVGRNEQFF. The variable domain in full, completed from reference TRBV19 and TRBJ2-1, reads DGGITQSPKYLFRKEGQNVTLSCEQNLNHDAMYWYRQDPGQGLRLIYYSQIVNDFQKGDIAEGYSVSREKKESFPLTVTSAQKNPTAFYLCASSDRVGRNEQFFGPGTRLTVL.

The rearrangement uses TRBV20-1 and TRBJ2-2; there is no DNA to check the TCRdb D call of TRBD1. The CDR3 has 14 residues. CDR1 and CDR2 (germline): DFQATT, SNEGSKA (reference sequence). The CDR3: CSAPRQGSTGELFF.

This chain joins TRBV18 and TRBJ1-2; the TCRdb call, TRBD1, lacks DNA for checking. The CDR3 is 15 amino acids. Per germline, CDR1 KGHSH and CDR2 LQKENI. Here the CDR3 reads CASSPVGGADYGYTF.

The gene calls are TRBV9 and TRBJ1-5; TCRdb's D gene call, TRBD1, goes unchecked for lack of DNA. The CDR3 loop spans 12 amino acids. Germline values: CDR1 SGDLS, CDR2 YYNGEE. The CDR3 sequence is CASSVEGGPQHF.

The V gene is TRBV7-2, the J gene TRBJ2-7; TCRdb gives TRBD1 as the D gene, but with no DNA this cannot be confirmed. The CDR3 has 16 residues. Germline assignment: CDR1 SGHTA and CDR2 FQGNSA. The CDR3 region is CASSPRGQGSPYEQYF.

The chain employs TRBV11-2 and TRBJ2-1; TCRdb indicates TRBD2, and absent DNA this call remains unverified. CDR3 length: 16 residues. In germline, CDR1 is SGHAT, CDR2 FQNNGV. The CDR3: CASSLAYGPKGNEQFF.

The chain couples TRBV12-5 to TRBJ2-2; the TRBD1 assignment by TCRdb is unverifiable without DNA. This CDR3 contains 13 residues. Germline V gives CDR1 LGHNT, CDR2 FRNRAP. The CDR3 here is CASGSPNTGELFF.

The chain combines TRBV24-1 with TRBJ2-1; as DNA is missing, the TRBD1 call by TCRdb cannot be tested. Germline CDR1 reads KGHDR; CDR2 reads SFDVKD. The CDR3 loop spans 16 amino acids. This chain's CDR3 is CATSDSAPTSYNEQFF.

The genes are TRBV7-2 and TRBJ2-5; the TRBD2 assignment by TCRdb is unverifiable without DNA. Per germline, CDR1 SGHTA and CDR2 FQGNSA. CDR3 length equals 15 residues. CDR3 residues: CASSLAGTIKETQYF.

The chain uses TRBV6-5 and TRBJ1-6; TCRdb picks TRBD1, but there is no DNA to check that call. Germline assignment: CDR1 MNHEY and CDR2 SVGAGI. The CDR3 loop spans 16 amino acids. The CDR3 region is CASSYRRDSYNSPLHF.

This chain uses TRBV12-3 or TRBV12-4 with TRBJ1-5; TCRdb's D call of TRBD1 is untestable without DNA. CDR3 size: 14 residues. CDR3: CASSLEGKGQPQHF.

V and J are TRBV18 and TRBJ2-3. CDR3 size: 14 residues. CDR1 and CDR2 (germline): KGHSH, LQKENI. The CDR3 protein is CASSPEDDTDTQYF. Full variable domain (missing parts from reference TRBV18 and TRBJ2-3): NAGVMQNPRHLVRRRGQEARLRCSPMKGHSHVYWYRQLPEEGLKFMVYLQKENIIDESGMPKERFSAEFPKEGPSILRIQQVVRGDSAAYFCASSPEDDTDTQYFGPGTRLTVL.

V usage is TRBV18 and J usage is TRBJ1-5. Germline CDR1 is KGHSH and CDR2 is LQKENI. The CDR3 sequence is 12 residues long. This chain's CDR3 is CASSPDDQPQHF.

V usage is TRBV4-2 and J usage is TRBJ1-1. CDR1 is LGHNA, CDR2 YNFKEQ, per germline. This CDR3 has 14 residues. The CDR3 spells CASSQVTANTEAFF.